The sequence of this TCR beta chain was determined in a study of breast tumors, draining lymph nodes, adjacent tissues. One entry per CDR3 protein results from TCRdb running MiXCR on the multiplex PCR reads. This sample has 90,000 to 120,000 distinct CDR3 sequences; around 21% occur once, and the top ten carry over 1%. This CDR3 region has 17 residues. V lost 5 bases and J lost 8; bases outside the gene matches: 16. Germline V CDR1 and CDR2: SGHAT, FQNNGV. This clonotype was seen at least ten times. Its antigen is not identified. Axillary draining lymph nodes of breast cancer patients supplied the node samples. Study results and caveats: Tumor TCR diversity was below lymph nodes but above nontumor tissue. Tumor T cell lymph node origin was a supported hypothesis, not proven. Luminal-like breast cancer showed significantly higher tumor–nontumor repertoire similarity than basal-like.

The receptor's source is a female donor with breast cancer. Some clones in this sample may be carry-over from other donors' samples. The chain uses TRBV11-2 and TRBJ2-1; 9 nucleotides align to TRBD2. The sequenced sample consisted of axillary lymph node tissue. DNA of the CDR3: TGTGCCAGCAGCACGGGGGTCTTTAGCGGGAGTAGCGATGAGCAGTTCTTC. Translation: CASSTGVFSGSSDEQFF.